What follows describes a single T cell receptor beta chain. The antigen is unknown. The read falls 3 residues short of the CDR3 end, and the missing part is taken from the germline J gene. The sample comes from a study of T cells in women clearing cervical HPV infection. Across the study: Case blood was drawn when the lesion was first found; control blood after infection became undetectable.

Repertoires were generated with immunoSEQ multiplex PCR, while TCRdb's copy carries only in-frame clones and drops some. The listing records 25,000 to 35,000 clones. CDR3 length equals 13 residues. The V and J ends lost 6 bases and 5 bases respectively, with 13 bases between them. The germline V gene encodes CDR1 SNHLY and CDR2 FYNNEI. General observations from the study: Associations may precede or follow infection; HPV-specific or memory T cells were not isolated. TRBV6-7 abundance was lower in cases than controls (approximately 0.11% versus 0.16%). Repertoire richness, not evenness, was significantly elevated in CIN3+ cases versus controls.

Specimen: blood buffy coat. This chain joins TRBV2 and TRBJ2-5; D gene unclear. This TCR was sampled from a woman between 18 and 70 years old with a cervical HPV16 infection that either progressed to CIN3+ or cleared (not recorded which). CDR3 protein: CASRGWSRETQYF. The CDR3 DNA, read in part, is TGTGCCAGCAGAGGGTGGAGTCGGGAGACC. The full variable domain, rest sourced from reference TRBV2 and TRBJ2-5, is EPEVTQTPSHQVTQMGQEVILRCVPISNHLYFYWYRQILGQKVEFLVSFYNNEISEKSEIFDDQFSVERPDGSNFTLKIRSTKLEDSAMYFCASRGWSRETQYFGPGTRLLVL.